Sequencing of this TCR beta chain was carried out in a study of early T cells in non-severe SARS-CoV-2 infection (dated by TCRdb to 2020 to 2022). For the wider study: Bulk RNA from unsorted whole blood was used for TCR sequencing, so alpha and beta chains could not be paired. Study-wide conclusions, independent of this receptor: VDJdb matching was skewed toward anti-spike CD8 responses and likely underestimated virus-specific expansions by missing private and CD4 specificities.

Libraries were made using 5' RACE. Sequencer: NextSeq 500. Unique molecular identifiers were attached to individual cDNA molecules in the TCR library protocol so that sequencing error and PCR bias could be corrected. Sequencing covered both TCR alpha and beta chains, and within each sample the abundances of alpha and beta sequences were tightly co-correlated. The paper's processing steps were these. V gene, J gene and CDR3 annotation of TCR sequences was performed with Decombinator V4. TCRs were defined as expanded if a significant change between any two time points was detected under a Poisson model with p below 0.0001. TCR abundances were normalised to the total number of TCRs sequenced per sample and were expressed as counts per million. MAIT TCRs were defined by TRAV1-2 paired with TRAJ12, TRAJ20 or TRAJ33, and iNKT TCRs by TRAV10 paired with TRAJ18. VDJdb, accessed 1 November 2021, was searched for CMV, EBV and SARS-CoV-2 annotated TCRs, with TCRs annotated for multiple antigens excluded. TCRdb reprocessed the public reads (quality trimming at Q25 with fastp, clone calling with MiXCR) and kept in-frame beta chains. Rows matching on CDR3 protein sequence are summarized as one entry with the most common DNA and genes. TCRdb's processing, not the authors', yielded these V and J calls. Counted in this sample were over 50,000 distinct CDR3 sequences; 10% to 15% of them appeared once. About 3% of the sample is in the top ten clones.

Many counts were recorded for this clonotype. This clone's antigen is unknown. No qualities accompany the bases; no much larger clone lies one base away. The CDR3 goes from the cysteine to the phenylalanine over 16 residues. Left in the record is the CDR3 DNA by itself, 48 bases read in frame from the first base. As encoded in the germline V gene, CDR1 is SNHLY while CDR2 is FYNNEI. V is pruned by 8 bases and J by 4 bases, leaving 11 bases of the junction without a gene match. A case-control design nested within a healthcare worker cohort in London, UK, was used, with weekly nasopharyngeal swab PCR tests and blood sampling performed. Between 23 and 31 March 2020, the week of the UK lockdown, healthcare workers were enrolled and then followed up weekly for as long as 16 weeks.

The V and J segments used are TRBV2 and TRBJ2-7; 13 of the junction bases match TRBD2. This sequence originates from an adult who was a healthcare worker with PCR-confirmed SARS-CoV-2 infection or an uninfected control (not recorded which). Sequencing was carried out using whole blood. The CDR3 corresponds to CASLRGGLAGTYEQYF. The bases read TGTGCCAGCCTACGAGGGGGACTAGCGGGGACTTACGAGCAGTACTTC.